The sequence of this TCR beta chain was determined in a study of pediatric ulcerative colitis (dated by TCRdb to the late 2010s). For the study in its entirety: About nine newly diagnosed, treatment-naive pediatric ulcerative colitis patients and a few non-IBD control children each provided paired blood and rectal samples.

In the case of this clone: No cognate antigen has been identified for it. No base qualities exist here, and no much larger clone lies one base off it.

The germline V gene (reference sequence) supplies CDR1 SGHNT and CDR2 YYREEE. A distance of 23 bases separates the germline ends of V and J, which lose 1 base and 4 bases respectively. From the cysteine through the phenylalanine, the CDR3 covers 18 amino acids. Left in the record is the CDR3 DNA by itself, 54 bases read in frame from the first base. Paper-wide results and their limitations: Because repertoires came from total lymphocyte DNA, patterns in rare subsets such as regulatory T cells may not be reflected. Features of the rectal repertoire distinguished controls, mild-moderate colitis patients and acute severe colitis patients, and in acute severe colitis, rectal diversity was reduced because of clonal expansions. For technical reasons, the blood samples of a couple of patients yielded substantially fewer templates, so those samples were excluded from the blood-rectal overlap analysis. With only four individuals, the healthy control group was small. Blood-derived T cells may have been included in rectal pinch biopsies, especially in patients with overt colitis. A couple of rectal CDR3 clonotypes turned up in every ulcerative colitis patient but in none of the controls. Compared with controls, ulcerative colitis patients showed significantly higher autologous blood-rectal clonal overlap, a finding that suggests increased T cell trafficking to inflamed tissue.

Through the immunoSEQ TRB Survey service, multiplex V and J primers were used to amplify rearranged CDR3 beta regions from genomic DNA. To keep sequencing depth the same across samples, survey-level depth of up to 500,000 reads per sample was applied. Libraries were purified and pooled, and sequencing was performed on Illumina technology. In the original analysis: immunoSEQ online tools were used for productive clonality, sample overlap, pairwise scatters, CDR3 beta length, V/D/J gene usage and productiveness. Calculated diversity was defined as the number of unique rearrangements divided by total templates, multiplied by 100, and Shannon and Simpson indices were computed as well. Principal component analysis used the R prcomp function and ggbiplot package on Z-score normalized data. Blood-rectal clonal overlap within each subject was quantified with Morisita's index. What TCRdb holds here is the immuneACCESS table cut down to in-frame rearrangements. Part of the clones is not present; checked against another copy, under half of the missing clones reflect an unresolved V gene, and the others are unexplained. V and J calls and clone size are those listed in that table; D and trimming were worked out from the DNA. Counted in this sample were roughly 16,000 clones; 80% of them appeared once. Clones ranked in the top ten supply approximately 8% of the sample.

During colonoscopy, one to two pinch biopsies were obtained from the rectum for research. The control children had a colonoscopy because IBD was suspected, but their endoscopy was normal both macroscopically and histologically, and none were diagnosed with IBD within the following year. Rectal biopsies were digested with proteinase K before DNA isolation. The Wizard kit (Promega) was used to extract genomic DNA from the blood and intestinal samples. The chain links TRBV5-4 with TRBJ1-1; no confident D gene assignment can be made. The specimen sequenced was gut tissue. This clonotype was sampled from a boy aged 5-17 years who was a control in a study of pediatric ulcerative colitis. The CDR3 reads as follows: CASSLPNFGYGVPTEAFF. The DNA sequence follows: TGTGCCAGCAGCTTGCCCAATTTCGGCTACGGTGTCCCCACTGAAGCTTTCTTT. Joined to the reference TRBV5-4 and TRBJ1-1 proteins, this CDR3 gives the full variable domain: ETGVTQSPTHLIKTRGQQVTLRCSSQSGHNTVSWYQQALGQGPQFIFQYYREEENGRGNFPPRFSGLQFPNYSSELNVNALELDDSALYLCASSLPNFGYGVPTEAFFGQGTRLTVV.